The TCR beta chain described here comes from a study of CD8 T cells in ankylosing spondylitis. Quantitative 5'-RACE with molecular barcodes generated TCR beta libraries. TCRdb independently ran MiXCR on the 5' RACE reads; one entry per CDR3 protein. Found here are about 420,000 distinct CDR3 sequences, approximately 20% of them singletons; the top ten hold 15% to 20%. This clonotype was counted only a few times. What it binds is not known. Per the germline V gene, CDR1 is KGHDR and CDR2 is SFDVKD. V lost 4 bases and J lost 2; bases outside the gene matches: 6. The CDR3 has 16 amino acids. Study-wide results and limits: What appeared characteristic of ankylosing spondylitis blood was a TCR beta motif of eight highly homologous variants. Reactive arthritis synovial fluid and blood were previously reported to contain some motif variants. It was reported that disease-linked clones were significantly enriched in matched ankylosing spondylitis synovial fluid.

This TCR derives from a male donor with ankylosing spondylitis. Sequencing was done on a sample of blood, either unsorted or a sorted T cell fraction (not recorded which). J is TRBJ2-7 and V is TRBV24-1; 11 nucleotides line up with TRBD2. The CDR3 DNA sequence: TGTGCCACCAGTGACCCACTAGCGGGAGCCCCCTACGAGCAGTACTTC. This sequence encodes CATSDPLAGAPYEQYF.